Each of the 21 T cell receptor beta chains below was sequenced from the same sample in a study of cytomegalovirus exposure and HLA in healthy donors. PCR primers comprised 60 Vbeta and 13 Jbeta primers. TCRdb keeps only in-frame clones here, not all; method: immunoSEQ multiplex PCR. Of 100,000 or so clones listed, approximately 63% are singletons. Material: PBMCs. The receptors originated from a woman between 25 and 40 years old in good health and CMV-seronegative.

V is TRBV2 and J is TRBJ2-1, with D maybe TRBD2 (6 bases). The CDR3 totals 17 residues. V shed 10 bases and J shed 0 bases, with 22 bases lying between them. CDR1 is SNHLY, CDR2 FYNNEI, per germline. The CDR3 loop is CAKTEGAVLSSYNEQFF. The DNA for the CDR3 is TGTGCCAAAACGGAGGGAGCCGTCCTAAGCTCCTACAATGAGCAGTTCTTC.

Here the CDR3 DNA reads TGTGCCAGCAGCCCACGGGACAGCCTCGGCGAGCAGTACTTC. Translating gives CASSPRDSLGEQYF. V usage is TRBV7-9 and J usage is TRBJ2-7, with TRBD1 matching over 7 bases. The J segment lost 6 bases and the V segment lost 5 bases, leaving 10 bases of the junction unmatched. Germline assignment: CDR1 SEHNR and CDR2 FQNEAQ (reference sequence). CDR3 length: 14 amino acids.

The chain joins TRBV5-1 to TRBJ2-7; 8 nucleotides match TRBD1. The trim removed 1 base at V and 2 bases at J, leaving 8 bases unmatched. This CDR3 has 16 residues. The V gene's germline CDR1 is SGHRS and CDR2 YFSETQ. CDR3 nucleotide sequence: TGCGCCAGCAGCTTGACGTTGGGACAGGCGCCCTACGAGCAGTACTTC. This gives the protein CASSLTLGQAPYEQYF. Together with reference TRBV5-1 and TRBJ2-7, the CDR3 gives the full variable domain: KAGVTQTPRYLIKTRGQQVTLSCSPISGHRSVSWYQQTPGQGLQFLFEYFSETQRNKGNFPGRFSGRQFSNSRSEMNVSTLELGDSALYLCASSLTLGQAPYEQYFGPGTRLTVT.

The J gene is TRBJ1-5, the V gene TRBV5-6, with 7 nucleotides matching TRBD1. The CDR3 contains 16 residues. V was pared by 3 bases and J by 5 bases, with 11 bases of the junction left unmatched. Looked up from germline, CDR1 is SGHDT and CDR2 is YYEEEE. CDR3 amino acids: CASSSYRGGSYQPQHF. CDR3 nucleotide sequence: TGTGCCAGCAGCTCCTACAGGGGTGGCAGCTATCAGCCCCAGCATTTT.

This chain connects TRBV27 to TRBJ2-7; D remains unclear. Per germline, CDR1 MNHEY and CDR2 SMNVEV (reference sequence). CDR3 length equals 13 residues. V lost 3 bases and J lost 5, with 11 bases in between. The CDR3 DNA is TGTGCCAGCAGTTTCACCTCGGGTAACGAGCAGTACTTC. Translation gives CASSFTSGNEQYF.

The gene calls are TRBV6-6 and TRBJ1-2; 9 nucleotides agree with TRBD1. The CDR3 is 14 amino acids. The junction had 2 bases not matched to a gene; V was cut back by 6 bases and J by 0 bases. CDR1 MNHNY and CDR2 SVGAGI come from the germline V gene (reference sequence). CDR3 sequence reads: CASRGTGTNYGYTF. The CDR3 DNA reads as TGTGCCAGCAGGGGGACAGGGACTAACTATGGCTACACCTTC.

V gene TRBV6-1 combines with J gene TRBJ2-3; TRBD2 matches 8 bases. The germline CDR1 and CDR2 sequences are MNHNS and SASEGT. V lost 9 bases to trimming and J lost 3 bases; unmatched junction nucleotides: 5. The CDR3 has 13 residues. CDR3 nucleotide sequence: TGTGCCAGTAGCGGGATAGGGACAGATACGCAGTATTTT. Protein: CASSGIGTDTQYF.

Concerning this clone: Different DNA sequences within this sample yield the same CDR3. The V and J genes are TRBV29-1 and TRBJ1-2; possibly TRBD1 for D (6 bases). Per the germline V gene, CDR1 is SQVTM and CDR2 is ANQGSEA. The ends were cut back, 4 bases at V and 5 bases at J, with 14 bases in the middle. The CDR3 sequence is 13 residues long. The CDR3 is CSVGRGKGYGYTF. CDR3 in DNA: TGCAGCGTTGGCAGGGGCAAAGGGTATGGCTACACCTTC. Filled out from reference TRBV29-1 and TRBJ1-2, the complete variable domain reads SAVISQKPSRDICQRGTSLTIQCQVDSQVTMMFWYRQQPGQSLTLIATANQGSEATYESGFVIDKFPISRPNLTFSTLTVSNMSPEDSSIYLCSVGRGKGYGYTFGSGTRLTVV.

The rearrangement uses TRBV5-4 and TRBJ2-1; 7 positions agree with TRBD2. The trim removed 4 bases at V and 2 bases at J, leaving 12 bases unmatched. CDR1 is SGHNT, CDR2 YYREEE, per germline (reference sequence). CDR3 length: 17 amino acids. CDR3 DNA sequence: TGTGCCAGCAGCGCTGGCCTTAGCGGGTCAACCTACAATGAGCAGTTCTTC. As protein: CASSAGLSGSTYNEQFF.

V is TRBV28 and J is TRBJ2-7; D not certain. The length of the CDR3 is 12 residues. From germline, CDR1 is MDHEN and CDR2 SYDVKM. The V end lost 6 bases, the J end lost 1 base, and 7 bases lay between the germline ends. DNA for the CDR3: TGTGCCAGCAGACTCAAATCCTACGAGCAGTACTTC. This gives the protein CASRLKSYEQYF.

A few counts support this clone. This rearrangement joins TRBV5-1 to TRBJ1-6; perhaps TRBD1 as D (5 bases). The V gene lost 0 bases and the J gene lost 9 bases, with 13 bases spanning the gap. There are 15 residues in the CDR3. Germline V gene sequence: CDR1 SGHRS, CDR2 YFSETQ. The CDR3 reads CASSLAAGVGSPLHF. CDR3 coding DNA: TGCGCCAGCAGCTTGGCCGCGGGGGTAGGTTCACCCCTCCACTTT.

The chain combines TRBV5-6 with TRBJ1-3, with 7 bases fitting TRBD1. The CDR3 sequence is 14 residues long. The ends lost 4 bases at V and 4 bases at J; junction bases unmatched: 5. Germline values: CDR1 SGHDT, CDR2 YYEEEE. The DNA of the CDR3 is TGTGCCAGCAGCCGGACAGGTTTAGGAAACACCATATATTTT. Encoded protein: CASSRTGLGNTIYF.

A word on this clone: Germline and junction disagree at one end, which may indicate a read error. The chain uses TRBV19 and TRBJ2-2; D is undetermined. Germline V gives CDR1 LNHDA, CDR2 SQIVND (reference sequence). This CDR3 has 13 amino acids. The CDR3: CASSSLPAAELLF. The DNA for the CDR3 is TGTGCCAGTAGTTCCCTCCCCGCGGCGGAGCTGCTTTTT.

This clone occurred a few times. The V and J genes are TRBV5-1 and TRBJ2-7; 7 bases are shared with TRBD2. Looked up from germline, CDR1 is SGHRS and CDR2 is YFSETQ. V trimming: 4 bases; J trimming: 2 bases; junction bases outside the gene matches: 6. The CDR3 runs to 14 residues. As DNA, the CDR3 is TGCGCCAGCAGCGCCGGGACTACCCCCTACGAGCAGTACTTC. Residues: CASSAGTTPYEQYF.

This clone has a handful of counts. This chain uses TRBV7-2 with TRBJ1-5; 8 bases agree with TRBD1. Germline V gives CDR1 SGHTA, CDR2 FQGNSA. Trimming removed 1 base from V and 1 base from J; junction bases left unmatched: 0. CDR3 length equals 15 residues. This chain's CDR3 is CASSLGDRSNQPQHF. Written as DNA, the CDR3 is TGTGCCAGCAGCTTAGGGGACAGGAGCAATCAGCCCCAGCATTTT.

The chain is built from TRBV11-2 and TRBJ2-3, with 8 bases aligning to TRBD2. V lost 3 bases, J lost 5 bases, and 19 bases stayed unmatched. The CDR3 spans 19 residues. Germline CDR1 is SGHAT and CDR2 is FQNNGV. This CDR3 is CASSLVPGLVSLTLDTQYF. DNA for the CDR3: TGTGCCAGCAGCTTGGTCCCGGGACTAGTTTCATTGACGTTAGATACGCAGTATTTT.

The chain recombines TRBV19 with TRBJ1-2; 7 bases line up with TRBD1. The junction had 9 bases not matched to a gene; V was cut back by 4 bases and J by 1 base. The CDR3 has 16 amino acids. Germline CDR1 and CDR2: LNHDA and SQIVND (reference sequence). DNA for the CDR3: TGTGCCAGTAGTACTCCGGGGCAGGGGGTTAACTATGGCTACACCTTC. Its translation is CASSTPGQGVNYGYTF.

The chain employs TRBV27 and TRBJ2-7; 9 bases line up with TRBD2. J lost 0 bases, V lost 3 bases, and 3 bases had no gene match. Looked up from germline, CDR1 is MNHEY and CDR2 is SMNVEV (reference sequence). The CDR3 covers 15 residues. This CDR3 is CASSFAGLASYEQYF. In nucleotides, the CDR3 is TGTGCCAGCAGTTTCGCGGGACTAGCCTCCTACGAGCAGTACTTC.

This clone has a handful of counts. CDR3 in amino acids: CASMGRRGRTYEQYF. CDR3 DNA: TGTGCCAGCATGGGAAGGCGGGGGCGAACCTACGAGCAGTACTTC. The rearrangement links TRBV6-1 to TRBJ2-7, with TRBD2 as a possible D gene (7 bases). CDR1 is MNHNS and CDR2 is SASEGT in the germline V gene. CDR3 length: 15 residues. V shed 7 bases and J shed 2 bases, with 18 bases lying between them.

The rearrangement uses TRBV2 and TRBJ2-3, with TRBD2 as a possible D gene (6 bases). V lost 7 bases, J lost 2 bases, and 16 bases lay in between. Germline V gene sequence: CDR1 SNHLY, CDR2 FYNNEI. This CDR3 spans 15 amino acids. The CDR3 DNA follows: TGTGCCAGCACTCTGGGGAGGAGACTCACAGATACGCAGTATTTT. This encodes CASTLGRRLTDTQYF.

V is TRBV5-1 and J is TRBJ2-5; D is perhaps TRBD1 (6 bases). Looked up from germline, CDR1 is SGHRS and CDR2 is YFSETQ. Trimming took 4 bases from V and 2 from J, leaving 9 bases between them. This CDR3 spans 13 amino acids. The CDR3 DNA reads TGCGCCAGCAGCACTGGACAGCAAGAGACCCAGTACTTC. Translated: CASSTGQQETQYF.